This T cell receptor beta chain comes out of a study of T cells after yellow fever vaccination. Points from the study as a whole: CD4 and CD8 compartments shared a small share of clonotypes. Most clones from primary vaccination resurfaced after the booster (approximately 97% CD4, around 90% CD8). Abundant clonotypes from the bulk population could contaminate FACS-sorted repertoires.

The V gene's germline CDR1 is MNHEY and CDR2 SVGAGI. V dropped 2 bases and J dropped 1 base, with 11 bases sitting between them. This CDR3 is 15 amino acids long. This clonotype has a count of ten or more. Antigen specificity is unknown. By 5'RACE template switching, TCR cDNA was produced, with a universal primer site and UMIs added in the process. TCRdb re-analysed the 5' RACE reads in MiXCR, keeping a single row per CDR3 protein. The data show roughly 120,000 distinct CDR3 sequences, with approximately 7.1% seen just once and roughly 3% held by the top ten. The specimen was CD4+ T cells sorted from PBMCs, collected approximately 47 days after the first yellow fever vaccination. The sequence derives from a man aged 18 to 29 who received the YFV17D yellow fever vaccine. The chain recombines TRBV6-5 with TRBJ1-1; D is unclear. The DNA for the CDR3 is TGTGCCAGCAGTTACGCCCGCGGAGGGAACACTGAAGCTTTCTTT. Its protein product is CASSYARGGNTEAFF.